Detailed here is one TCR beta chain. Its cognate antigen has yet to be identified. No base quality values were provided; no much bigger clone lies one nucleotide off. The source of the sample is a study of T cell responses to AZD1222 COVID-19 vaccine (dated by TCRdb to the early 2020s). In the study overall: AZD1222 recipients given second doses at about 4 weeks or at about 12 weeks were pooled, since spike-specific TCR depth and breadth were not found to differ between the two schedules. TCR sequencing was performed for about 250 trial participants, of whom around 210 were given two doses of AZD1222 and approximately 25 were given two doses of MenACWY control vaccine. Enrollment into the trials was organized by age into subgroups of 18-55, 56-69 and 70-plus years, and those subgroups contained roughly 150, 30 and 60 TCR-sequenced participants, respectively.

Study-wide conclusions, independent of this receptor: CD4 TCRs associated with the vaccine covered the entire spike protein, and the dominant responses were in regions 160-218 and 743-854. In the small 56-69-year group, the increase in depth fell short of significance, most likely because of low power. Because no day 14 peak-response samples were available, repertoires were characterized only after the peak T cell response. Conclusions about previously exposed vaccinees were limited because only six or seven AZD1222 recipients were SARS-CoV-2 seropositive at baseline. A significant rise in spike-specific TCR breadth and depth was observed after two AZD1222 doses relative to day 0 and relative to MenACWY recipients. Nearly half of unique spike-specific TCRs reportedly recognized epitopes outside regions mutated in the B.1.351 and B.1.1.7 variants. Most participants were white British and females outnumbered males, and the authors suggested that clonal diversity may have been underestimated.

The time point label, read with the paper, signifies: baseline before first vaccination. Vaccinee samples were obtained from the UK trials COV001 and COV002, which included a single-blind randomized controlled phase 2/3 trial of AZD1222 (ChAdOx1 nCoV-19) in healthy adults. Trial participant PBMC samples were collected at day 0 and day 28 after the second dose for TCRbeta chain sequencing. The CDR3 regions of human TCRbeta chains were analyzed by immunosequencing. Under the source paper's analysis protocol: Repertoire TCRs were matched against a reference library of SARS-CoV-2-specific TCRs generated with the MIRA antigen-specificity platform. Breadth was defined as the fraction of unique TCRs that were SARS-CoV-2-associated, and depth was defined as the fraction of total T cells that were SARS-CoV-2-associated. Using the MIRA data, each spike-specific TCR was assigned both to the spike region to which the TCR was reactive and to a CD4 or CD8 class. Log10-transformed breadth and depth values were compared by one-way ANOVA with Sidak's multiple comparisons tests. TCRdb took this table from immuneACCESS and kept in-frame rearrangements with V and J called. Such tables lack part of the clones; where checked against another copy, unresolved V genes explain under half of the gap, and the rest is unexplained. V, J and clone size are those of that table, while D and trimming were read from the DNA. The sample table lists approximately 100,000 clones, 90% to 95% of them with a count of one. Of the sample, 5.2% falls within the top ten clones.

CDR1 and CDR2, per the germline V gene, are LGHNA and YSLEER. Including the terminal cysteine and phenylalanine, the CDR3 comprises 16 residues. Only CDR3 DNA remains: 48 bases, in frame from the first base. The V and J ends are trimmed by 1 base and 0 bases, leaving 12 bases between them. The origin of this receptor is an adult in good health. The chain couples TRBV4-3 to TRBJ2-5; the best D guess is TRBD2, with 5 bases matching. This material consisted of peripheral blood, taken on day 0 of AZD1222 vaccination. The DNA sequence follows: TGCGCCAGCAGCCAAGGAGCGACTAAGTACCAAGAGACCCAGTACTTC. Translated, it reads CASSQGATKYQETQYF.